These T cell receptor beta chains were read from a single sample in a study of neurological immune-mediated disorders. A single record per CDR3 protein comes from TCRdb applying MiXCR to the 5' RACE reads. This sample has more than 25,000 distinct CDR3 sequences, with under 5% found just once. The sequencing sample was made of CD4+ T cells from blood. The receptors here all came from a woman aged 40-49 years in good health. The CDR3 runs from the conserved cysteine through the conserved F or W. Fields, in order: D gene, J gene, clone size, V gene, CDR3 protein, CDR3 DNA. A D gene is named only where the DNA matches it firmly. For some rows the clone size is stated as once, few or many, or as a class when expanded; others skip it.

. | TRBJ2-2 | many | TRBV3-1 | CASSPPTGELFF | TGTGCCAGCAGCCCGCCCACCGGGGAGCTGTTTTTT
TRBD2 | TRBJ2-1 | many | TRBV2 | CASSTQGLAGGPDEQFF | TGTGCCAGCAGCACCCAAGGACTAGCGGGAGGACCGGATGAGCAGTTCTTC
. | TRBJ2-2 | many | TRBV5-5 | CASSLGGPGELFF | TGTGCCAGCAGCTTGGGGGGGCCCGGGGAGCTGTTTTTT
. | TRBJ1-6 | many | TRBV6-5 | CASSPGPISYNSPLHF | TGTGCCAGCAGTCCCGGACCGATTTCCTATAATTCACCCCTCCACTTT
. | TRBJ2-3 | many | TRBV20-1 | CSAWTHTQYF | TGCAGTGCTTGGACCCATACGCAGTATTTT
. | TRBJ2-5 | many | TRBV19 | CASREAGIHQETQYF | TGTGCCAGTCGTGAGGCGGGGATTCACCAAGAGACCCAGTACTTC
TRBD2 | TRBJ2-2 | many | TRBV5-1 | CASSQTSGGNTGELFF | TGCGCCAGCAGCCAAACTAGCGGGGGGAACACCGGGGAGCTGTTTTTT
TRBD2 | TRBJ2-5 | many | TRBV12-3/TRBV12-4 | CASSFNGGQETQYF | TGTGCCAGCAGTTTCAACGGGGGGCAAGAGACCCAGTACTTC
. | TRBJ2-5 | many | TRBV28 | CASRAGLETQYF | TGTGCCAGCAGGGCGGGATTAGAGACCCAGTACTTC
. | TRBJ1-1 | many | TRBV10-3 | CAIRDTARGTEAFF | TGTGCCATCAGGGATACGGCCAGGGGCACTGAAGCTTTCTTT
. | TRBJ2-7 | many | TRBV12-3/TRBV12-4 | CASTTGLGEQYF | TGTGCCAGTACTACAGGGTTGGGTGAGCAGTACTTC
TRBD1 | TRBJ2-7 | many | TRBV5-6 | CASSGAGGAVYEQYF | TGTGCCAGCAGCGGCGCAGGGGGCGCGGTCTACGAGCAGTACTTC
TRBD2 | TRBJ2-7 | many | TRBV20-1 | CSARPGTSGRYEQYF | TGCAGTGCTAGACCTGGGACTAGCGGGCGGTACGAGCAGTACTTC
TRBD2 | TRBJ2-1 | many | TRBV20-1 | CSALGLAGGRREQFF | TGCAGTGCTCTAGGACTAGCGGGAGGGCGACGTGAGCAGTTCTTC
. | TRBJ1-2 | many | TRBV6-6 | CASSYAIGGSPSYGYTF | TGTGCCAGCAGTTACGCTATAGGGGGGTCTCCGAGCTATGGCTACACCTTC
TRBD1 | TRBJ2-5 | many | TRBV15 | CATSDRGVEGETQYF | TGTGCCACCAGCGACAGGGGGGTAGAGGGAGAGACCCAGTACTTC
. | TRBJ2-1 | many | TRBV3-1 | CASSQGRHEQFF | TGTGCCAGCAGCCAAGGGAGGCATGAGCAGTTCTTC
. | TRBJ2-4 | many | TRBV20-1 | CSYQSVAKNIQYF | TGCAGTTACCAGAGTGTAGCCAAAAACATTCAGTACTTC
TRBD2 | TRBJ2-2 | many | TRBV7-2 | CASSLALAGGRGTGELFF | TGTGCCAGCAGCTTAGCGCTGGCGGGGGGGCGCGGCACCGGGGAGCTGTTTTTT
. | TRBJ2-2 | . | TRBV27 | CASSPPLGNNTGELFF | TGTGCCAGCAGTCCTCCCCTCGGGAACAACACCGGGGAGCTGTTTTTT
. | TRBJ1-5 | many | TRBV5-5 | CASSPSGAHLWPQHF | TGTGCCAGCAGCCCCAGTGGGGCACACCTATGGCCCCAGCATTTT
. | TRBJ2-4 | many | TRBV14 | CASSHKGTPSNIQYF | TGTGCCAGCAGCCACAAGGGGACGCCCTCAAACATTCAGTACTTC
. | TRBJ2-3 | many | TRBV29-1 | CSADANTDTQYF | TGCAGCGCCGATGCGAACACAGATACGCAGTATTTT
. | TRBJ2-3 | many | TRBV20-1 | CSAIWGGEDTQYF | TGCAGTGCTATCTGGGGAGGTGAAGATACGCAGTATTTT
. | TRBJ1-2 | many | TRBV7-9 | CASSLGTTRVYGYTF | TGTGCCAGCAGCTTAGGGACTACACGGGTATATGGCTACACCTTC
TRBD2 | TRBJ2-1 | medium-sized | TRBV5-1 | CASSLRTSGGAYNEQFF | TGCGCCAGCAGCTTGAGGACTAGCGGGGGGGCCTACAATGAGCAGTTCTTC
TRBD2 | TRBJ2-5 | many | TRBV6-5 | CASAPGLALYQETQYF | TGTGCCAGCGCCCCGGGACTAGCCCTGTACCAAGAGACCCAGTACTTC
TRBD2 | TRBJ2-3 | many | TRBV12-3/TRBV12-4 | CASSFPSGGTDTQYF | TGTGCCAGCAGTTTCCCCAGCGGGGGCACAGATACGCAGTATTTT
TRBD2 | TRBJ2-1 | many | TRBV4-2 | CASSQVAGTSPYNEQFF | TGTGCCAGCAGCCAAGTGGCCGGGACTAGCCCTTACAATGAGCAGTTCTTC
. | TRBJ2-5 | many | TRBV10-2 | CASSESSQGLGTQYF | TGCGCCAGCAGTGAGTCTTCACAGGGCCTAGGGACCCAGTACTTC
. | TRBJ1-5 | many | TRBV3-1 | CASSQGGLRNQPQHF | TGTGCCAGCAGCCAAGGCGGACTTCGAAATCAGCCCCAGCATTTT
. | TRBJ2-3 | many | TRBV4-1 | CASSQEGAPRRYF | TGCGCCAGCAGCCAAGAAGGGGCCCCCCGTCGGTATTTT
TRBD1 | TRBJ1-5 | medium-sized | TRBV12-3/TRBV12-4 | CASGPLGQGLSQPQHF | TGTGCCAGCGGACCTTTGGGACAGGGATTGAGTCAGCCCCAGCATTTT
TRBD1 | TRBJ2-6 | many | TRBV20-1 | CSARQGTGANVLTF | TGCAGTGCCCGACAGGGAACTGGGGCCAACGTCCTGACTTTC
. | TRBJ2-5 | many | TRBV5-1 | CASSLAGVAAEWTQYF | TGCGCCAGCAGCTTGGCCGGGGTAGCGGCAGAGTGGACCCAGTACTTC
. | TRBJ2-5 | many | TRBV14 | CASSQIRQQETQYF | TGTGCCAGCAGCCAGATCCGACAGCAAGAGACCCAGTACTTC
TRBD2 | TRBJ2-3 | many | TRBV20-1 | CSASPGTSGGVRADTQYF | TGCAGTGCTAGTCCCGGGACTAGCGGGGGGGTGCGCGCAGATACGCAGTATTTT
. | TRBJ1-2 | many | TRBV3-1 | CASSQGKGGREVFGYTF | TGTGCCAGCAGCCAAGGGAAGGGTGGCAGGGAAGTTTTTGGCTACACCTTC
TRBD1 | TRBJ2-5 | many | TRBV12-3/TRBV12-4 | CASSETGTATETQYF | TGTGCCAGCAGTGAAACGGGGACAGCGACAGAGACCCAGTACTTC
. | TRBJ2-1 | many | TRBV28 | CASSRQDLYNEQFF | TGTGCCAGCAGTCGACAAGACTTATACAATGAGCAGTTCTTC
TRBD1 | TRBJ2-5 | many | TRBV6-5 | CATGTGTGDETQYF | TGTGCCACCGGAACCGGGACAGGGGACGAGACCCAGTACTTC
TRBD2 | TRBJ2-1 | many | TRBV3-1 | CASSPGTSGNHEQFF | TGTGCCAGCAGCCCCGGGACTAGCGGGAACCATGAGCAGTTCTTC
TRBD1 | TRBJ1-5 | many | TRBV28 | CASSLEGQGIQPQHF | TGTGCCAGCAGTTTGGAGGGACAGGGGATTCAGCCCCAGCATTTT
. | TRBJ1-4 | many | TRBV9 | CASSPWTDEKLFF | TGTGCCAGCAGCCCCTGGACAGATGAAAAACTGTTTTTT
. | TRBJ2-3 | . | TRBV20-1 | CSATVTPGSDTQYF | TGCAGTGCTACGGTTACCCCAGGGTCAGATACGCAGTATTTT
. | TRBJ2-1 | . | TRBV18 | CASSLGGQDWQFF | TGTGCCAGCTCACTTGGGGGCCAGGACTGGCAGTTCTTC
. | TRBJ2-5 | many | TRBV20-1 | CSVHPGGRGTQETQYF | TGCAGTGTCCATCCTGGGGGGCGGGGGACCCAAGAGACCCAGTACTTC
TRBD1 | TRBJ2-1 | many | TRBV5-1 | CASDRGESYNEQFF | TGCGCCAGCGACAGGGGCGAGTCCTACAATGAGCAGTTCTTC
. | TRBJ2-7 | many | TRBV5-1 | CASSSQGPYEQYF | TGCGCCAGCAGCTCTCAAGGCCCCTACGAGCAGTACTTC
. | TRBJ2-6 | many | TRBV5-1 | CASSRDSSGANVLTF | TGCGCCAGCAGCCGAGACAGCTCTGGGGCCAACGTCCTGACTTTC
. | TRBJ2-5 | many | TRBV7-2 | CASSPLGAYQETQYF | TGTGCCAGCAGCCCCCTGGGGGCGTACCAAGAGACCCAGTACTTC
TRBD1 | TRBJ1-1 | many | TRBV12-3/TRBV12-4 | CASRKYMMSRDRGNTEAFF | TGTGCCAGCAGGAAATATATGATGTCCCGGGACAGGGGAAACACTGAAGCTTTCTTT
. | TRBJ1-2 | many | TRBV6-5 | CASRAGHLPSYGYTF | TGTGCCAGCAGGGCGGGACATCTCCCTTCCTATGGCTACACCTTC
. | TRBJ1-6 | many | TRBV30 | CAWSSLNPNSPLHF | TGTGCCTGGAGTTCCCTAAACCCGAATTCACCCCTCCACTTT
. | TRBJ1-1 | many | TRBV7-9 | CASSLTGQNTEAFF | TGTGCCAGCAGTCTAACCGGACAGAACACTGAAGCTTTCTTT
. | TRBJ2-6 | . | TRBV30 | CAWSASGANVLTF | TGTGCCTGGAGTGCCTCTGGGGCCAACGTCCTGACTTTC
. | TRBJ2-3 | many | TRBV5-1 | CASSLDLDTQYF | TGCGCCAGCAGCTTGGATCTTGATACGCAGTATTTT
. | TRBJ1-1 | many | TRBV5-1 | CASSLTGALNTEAFF | TGCGCCAGCAGCTTGACCGGGGCCCTGAACACTGAAGCTTTCTTT
TRBD2 | TRBJ2-1 | many | TRBV3-1 | CASRPSGYNEQFF | TGTGCCAGCAGGCCTAGCGGATACAATGAGCAGTTCTTC
TRBD2 | TRBJ2-1 | many | TRBV5-1 | CASSLYSAGGREQFF | TGCGCCAGCAGCTTGTATTCAGCGGGGGGGCGAGAGCAGTTCTTC